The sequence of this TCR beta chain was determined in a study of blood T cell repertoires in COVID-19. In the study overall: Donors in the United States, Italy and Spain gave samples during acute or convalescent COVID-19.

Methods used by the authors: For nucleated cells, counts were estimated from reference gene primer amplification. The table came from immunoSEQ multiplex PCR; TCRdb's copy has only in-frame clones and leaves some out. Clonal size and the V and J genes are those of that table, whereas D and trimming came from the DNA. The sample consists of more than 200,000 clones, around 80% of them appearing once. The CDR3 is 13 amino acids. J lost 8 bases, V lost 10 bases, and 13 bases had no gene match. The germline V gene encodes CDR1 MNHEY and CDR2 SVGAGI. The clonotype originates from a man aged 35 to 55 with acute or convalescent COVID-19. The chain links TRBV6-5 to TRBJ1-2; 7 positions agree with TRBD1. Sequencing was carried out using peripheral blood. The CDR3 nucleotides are TGTGCCACCCGACAGGGCTACCGGGGAGGCTACACCTTC. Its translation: CATRQGYRGGYTF.